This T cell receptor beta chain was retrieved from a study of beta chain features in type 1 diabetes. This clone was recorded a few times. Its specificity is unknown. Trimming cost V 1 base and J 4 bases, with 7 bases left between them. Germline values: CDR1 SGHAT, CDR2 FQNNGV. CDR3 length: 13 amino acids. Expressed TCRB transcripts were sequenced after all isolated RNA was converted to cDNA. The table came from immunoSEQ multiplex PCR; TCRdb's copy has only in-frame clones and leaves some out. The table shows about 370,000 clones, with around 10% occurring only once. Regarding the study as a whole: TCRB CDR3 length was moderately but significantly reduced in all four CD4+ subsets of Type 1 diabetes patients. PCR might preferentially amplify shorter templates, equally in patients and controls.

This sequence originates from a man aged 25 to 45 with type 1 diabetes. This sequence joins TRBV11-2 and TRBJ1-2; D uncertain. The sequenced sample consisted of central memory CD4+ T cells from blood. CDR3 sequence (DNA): TGTGCCAGCAGCTTAGGACCAGGCTATGGCTACACCTTC. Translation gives CASSLGPGYGYTF.